This T cell receptor (beta chain) comes out of a study of blood T cells in healthy people across ages. Through a sample-barcoded 5' primer and a J-beta primer mix, a second PCR was run for roughly 6 to 11 cycles. TCRdb recomputed calls from the 5' RACE reads with MiXCR, one row per CDR3 protein. The top ten clones hold roughly 6.3% of a sample with 1,500,000 or so distinct CDR3 sequences, roughly 64% of them seen once. The specimen was blood. This clonotype was sampled from a man between 18 and 29 years old in good health.

The CDR3 spells CASSFPGHRSADNSPLHF. DNA for the CDR3: TGTGCCAGCAGTTTCCCGGGACATAGGAGCGCGGATAATTCACCCCTCCACTTT. The chain employs TRBV6-2 or TRBV6-3 and TRBJ1-6; D is possibly TRBD1 (6 bases). CDR1 is MNHEY, CDR2 SVGEGT, per germline. This CDR3 is 18 amino acids long. V lost 4 bases to trimming and J lost 5 bases, with 21 bases between them.